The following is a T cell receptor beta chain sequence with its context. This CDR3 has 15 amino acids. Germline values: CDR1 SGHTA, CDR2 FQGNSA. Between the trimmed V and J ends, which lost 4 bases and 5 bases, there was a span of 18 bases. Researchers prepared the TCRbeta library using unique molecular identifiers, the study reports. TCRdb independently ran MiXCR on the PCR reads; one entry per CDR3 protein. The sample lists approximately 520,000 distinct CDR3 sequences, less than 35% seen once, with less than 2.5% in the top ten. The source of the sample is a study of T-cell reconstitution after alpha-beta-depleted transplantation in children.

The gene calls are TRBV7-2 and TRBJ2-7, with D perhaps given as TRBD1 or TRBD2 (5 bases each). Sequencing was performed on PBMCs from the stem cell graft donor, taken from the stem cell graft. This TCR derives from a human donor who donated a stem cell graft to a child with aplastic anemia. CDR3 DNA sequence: TGTGCCAGCAGCTCGTCAGGGCGGGTGAGGAACGAGCAGTACTTC. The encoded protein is CASSSSGRVRNEQYF. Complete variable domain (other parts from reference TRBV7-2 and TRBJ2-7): GAGVSQSPSNKVTEKGKDVELRCDPISGHTALYWYRQSLGQGLEFLIYFQGNSAPDKSGLPSDRFSAERTGGSVSTLTIQRTQQEDSAVYLCASSSSGRVRNEQYFGPGTRLTVT.